The 7 T cell receptor beta chains below were found in one sample sequenced in a study of T cells in Graves' hyperthyroidism and ophthalmopathy. Using RNA transcripts as the source, TCR beta CDR3 regions were amplified. An initial round of RT-PCR targeting the TCR CDR3 relied on the HTBI primer set. TCRdb analysed the multiplex PCR reads with MiXCR anew, one entry per CDR3 protein. The data hold 300,000 to 400,000 distinct CDR3 sequences, with 13% to 15% observed a single time. Sequencing used blood. These receptors all come from a woman in her thirties with Graves' ophthalmopathy.

A note on this clonotype: One base away lies a much larger clone, so this may be a sequencing read error. The chain combines TRBV6-2 or TRBV6-3 with TRBJ1-5; D not certain. Germline V gene lookup returns CDR1 MNHEY and CDR2 SVGEGT. This CDR3 region has 15 residues. In nucleotides, the CDR3 is TGTGCCAGCAGTTACATGGCGAGAAGCAAGCAGCCCCAGCATTTT. Its protein is CASSYMARSKQPQHF.

The chain links TRBV7-2 to TRBJ1-1, with TRBD1 as a possible D gene (6 bases). This CDR3 is 16 amino acids long. Trimming cost V 2 bases and J 1 base, with 14 bases left between them. CDR1 and CDR2 from the germline V gene are SGHTA and FQGNSA. The CDR3 region is CASSLKKGVGNTEAFF. DNA of the CDR3: TGTGCCAGCAGCTTAAAAAAGGGGGTGGGGAACACTGAAGCTTTCTTT.

This clonotype was recorded a few times. The CDR3 loop is CASSSSSGGLTLWTQYF. The CDR3 bases are TGTGCCAGCAGCTCCTCTAGCGGGGGCCTAACCCTGTGGACCCAGTACTTC. V usage is TRBV5-4 and J usage is TRBJ2-5; 10 nucleotides align to TRBD2. Germline assignment: CDR1 SGHNT and CDR2 YYREEE (reference sequence). The CDR3 has 17 amino acids. With 3 bases clipped from V and 7 bases from J, the junction kept 15 bases outside the gene matches.

This clonotype was seen at least ten times. The chain is built from TRBV28 and TRBJ1-1, with TRBD1 as a possible D gene (5 bases). Germline lookup yields CDR1 MDHEN and CDR2 SYDVKM. Trimming removed 7 bases from V and 11 bases from J, with 20 bases in between. The length of the CDR3 is 13 residues. The CDR3: CASIPLDRTWAFF. CDR3 bases: TGTGCCAGCATCCCACTAGACAGAACCTGGGCTTTCTTT. Together with reference TRBV28 and TRBJ1-1, the CDR3 gives the full variable domain: DVKVTQSSRYLVKRTGEKVFLECVQDMDHENMFWYRQDPGLGLRLIYFSYDVKMKEKGDIPEGYSVSREKKERFSLILESASTNQTSMYLCASIPLDRTWAFFGQGTRLTVV.

At least ten counts were recorded for this clonotype. The V gene is TRBV20-1, the J gene TRBJ2-3; 8 nucleotides align to TRBD2. The CDR3 consists of 17 residues. Germline values: CDR1 DFQATT, CDR2 SNEGSKA (reference sequence). The J segment lost 4 bases and the V segment lost 2 bases, leaving 14 bases of the junction unmatched. This chain's CDR3 is CSARKGNPGLEPDTQYF. The CDR3, as DNA: TGCAGTGCTAGAAAAGGAAATCCGGGACTAGAGCCAGATACGCAGTATTTT.

Written as DNA, the CDR3 is TGTGCCAGCAGTCCGTCCGGGACAGGGCTGGGGGAGACCCAGTACTTC. This gives the protein CASSPSGTGLGETQYF. The chain carries TRBV28 and TRBJ2-5, with 9 nucleotides matching TRBD1. There are 16 residues in the CDR3. V was clipped by 5 bases and J by 5 bases; unmatched bases: 12. Per the germline V gene, CDR1 is MDHEN and CDR2 is SYDVKM. The entire variable domain, with the rest obtained from reference TRBV28 and TRBJ2-5, is as follows: DVKVTQSSRYLVKRTGEKVFLECVQDMDHENMFWYRQDPGLGLRLIYFSYDVKMKEKGDIPEGYSVSREKKERFSLILESASTNQTSMYLCASSPSGTGLGETQYFGPGTRLLVL.

About this clonotype itself: One end of the junction varies from germline; a read error may be responsible. This sequence joins TRBV7-6 and TRBJ1-3; D may be TRBD1 (5 bases). Germline lookup yields CDR1 SGHVS and CDR2 FNYEAQ. The CDR3 is 16 amino acids. The DNA of the CDR3 is TGTGCCAGCAGCTTAGTTGGGGGGGTCTTCGGAAACACCACATATTTT. This sequence encodes CASSLVGGVFGNTTYF. Looking up the rest from reference TRBV7-6 and TRBJ1-3 gives the full variable domain: GAGVSQSPRYKVTKRGQDVALRCDPISGHVSLYWYRQALGQGPEFLTYFNYEAQQDKSGLPNDRFSAERPEGSISTLTIQRTEQRDSAMYRCASSLVGGVFGNTTYFGEGSWLTVV.